The present TCR beta chain was sequenced within a study of beta chain features in type 1 diabetes. The study's findings and limits: Moderate yet significant TCRB CDR3 shortening was seen in Type 1 diabetes patients in all four CD4+ subsets.

A sort by CD45RO/CCR7/CD25/CD127/CD95/CD27 yielded CD4+ naive, central memory, regulatory and stem cell-like memory cells. Points on this clone: Its antigen is not known.

Expressed TCRB transcripts were sequenced because the isolated RNA had all been reverse transcribed beforehand. Assay: immunoSEQ multiplex PCR; the TCRdb copy retains only in-frame clones and omits some. Of fewer than 900,000 clones listed, under 20% are singletons. V dropped 4 bases and J dropped 4 bases, with 14 bases sitting between them. This CDR3 contains 15 residues. Germline V gene lookup returns CDR1 SGHDN and CDR2 FVKESK. The receptor's source is a woman aged 18-35 years in good health. Sequencing was done on a sample of naive CD4+ T cells from blood. The rearrangement joins TRBV14 to TRBJ2-1; D remains ambiguous. The CDR3 DNA follows: TGTGCCAGCAGCCCGTTTATAAGCTGGTACAATGAGCAGTTCTTC. Its protein is CASSPFISWYNEQFF.